The rows below give T cell receptor beta chains drawn from one sample of a study of blood T cell repertoires in COVID-19. Measured with immunoSEQ multiplex PCR; TCRdb has only the in-frame clones, and not every one. Of 110,000 or so clones listed, roughly 85% are singletons. The sample consisted of peripheral blood. These receptors originate from a human donor in a cohort sampled during active COVID-19. Both conserved end residues are trimmed from each CDR3.

v_gene,CDR3aa
TRBV6-6,ASQQAGGGNQPQH
TRBV30,AWSAQKDRGLGGYT
TRBV11-2,ASSFSSYNEQF
TRBV4-3,ASSQDYSYEQY
TRBV30,AWGQKMNTEAF
TRBV11-2,ASSLRLHYEQY
TRBV6-2/TRBV6-3,ASSTPGQSSYNEQF
TRBV4-1,ASSQQDRNYGYT
TRBV30,AWTTRELASGYT
TRBV6-5,ASRSSGTHNSPLH
TRBV6-5,ASSPSNGGGYT
TRBV6-2/TRBV6-3,ASSALAGTGFNQPQH
TRBV5-6,ASSLGQFYYGYT
TRBV12-5,ASGPGQENEKLF
TRBV14,ASSHRLAFSTDTQY
TRBV5-1,ASSYGVQETQY
TRBV29-1,SAGQANPGELF
TRBV11-2,ASSLGGTGVGEQY
TRBV18,ASSPYRGSGAEAF
TRBV7-3,ASSLGGGQYNEQF
TRBV9,ASSVLEDSEQY
TRBV9,ASSVGAGATDTQY
TRBV6-5,ASRPGLAGSYEQY
TRBV7-2,ASSPIQGSGYT
TRBV12-5,ASKQGFNTGELF
TRBV7-2,ASNPRAGRGLVNEQF
TRBV3-1/TRBV3-2,ASSQGAGNNEQY
TRBV19,ASSSPSRGGHNEQF
TRBV19,ASSPRQGLTDTQY
TRBV7-9,ASSPPRLAGGTQGEQY
TRBV24-1,ATSDNRGYEQF
TRBV4-1,ASSQGMGLSSGNTIY
TRBV5-4,ASSLDPPSGVTTDTQY
TRBV5-4,AASMDRVNYGYT
TRBV6-1,ASSGDERYSNQPQH
TRBV9,ASSGRVSTGELF
TRBV7-8,ASSSPWSKRGEQF
TRBV9,ASSVAGTGVTGNTIY
TRBV4-3,ASSQVSLRDSHEQY
TRBV18,ASSPDQGSYGYT
TRBV5-1,ASSPRQGANIQY
TRBV7-9,ASSLRDKYNEQF
TRBV4-3,ASSQTGGLSRFGNEQF
TRBV4-2,ASSQDLWLAGEGDEQY
TRBV19,ASKGQGVEKLF
TRBV7-6,ASSLISGGPETQY
TRBV6-2/TRBV6-3,ASSYGQRGEVEQY
TRBV2,ASRYRITNEKLF
TRBV4-3,ASSQGAGGPDTQY
TRBV7-2,ASSFRLAGASTQY
TRBV5-1,ASSQGRGLNTEAF
TRBV12-3/TRBV12-4,ASSSGTDTQY
TRBV7-2,ASSAPGGGRTDTQY
TRBV30,AWSTGAGNQPQH
TRBV7-8,ASSLGELEEKLF
TRBV24-1,ATSTGMGHTQY
TRBV6-1,ASSEASREGYGYT
TRBV20-1,SAGGGPKLF
TRBV18,ASSLEVSNTGELF